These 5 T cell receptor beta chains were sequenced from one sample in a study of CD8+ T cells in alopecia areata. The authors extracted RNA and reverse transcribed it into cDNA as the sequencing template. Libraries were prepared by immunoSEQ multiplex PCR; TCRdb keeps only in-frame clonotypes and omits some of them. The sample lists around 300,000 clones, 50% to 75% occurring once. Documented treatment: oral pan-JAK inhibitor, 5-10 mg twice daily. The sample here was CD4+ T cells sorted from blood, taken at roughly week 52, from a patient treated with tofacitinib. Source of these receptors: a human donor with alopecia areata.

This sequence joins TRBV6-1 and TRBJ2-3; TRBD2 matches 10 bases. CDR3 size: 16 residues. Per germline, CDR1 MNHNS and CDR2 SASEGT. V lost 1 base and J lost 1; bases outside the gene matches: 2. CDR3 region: CASSEETSGGTDTQYF. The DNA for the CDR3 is TGTGCCAGCAGTGAAGAAACTAGCGGGGGCACAGATACGCAGTATTTT.

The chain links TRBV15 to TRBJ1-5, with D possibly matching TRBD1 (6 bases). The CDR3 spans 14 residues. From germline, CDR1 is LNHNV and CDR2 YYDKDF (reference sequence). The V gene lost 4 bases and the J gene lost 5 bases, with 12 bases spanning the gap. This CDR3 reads CATSMRDTDQPQHF. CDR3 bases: TGTGCCACCAGCATGCGGGACACCGATCAGCCCCAGCATTTT.

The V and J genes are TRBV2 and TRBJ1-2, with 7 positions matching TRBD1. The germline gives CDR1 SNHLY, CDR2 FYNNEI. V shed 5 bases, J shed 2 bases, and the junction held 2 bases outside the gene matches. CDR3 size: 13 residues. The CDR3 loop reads CASSSTGNYGYTF. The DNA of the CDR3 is TGTGCCAGCAGTTCGACAGGGAACTATGGCTACACCTTC.

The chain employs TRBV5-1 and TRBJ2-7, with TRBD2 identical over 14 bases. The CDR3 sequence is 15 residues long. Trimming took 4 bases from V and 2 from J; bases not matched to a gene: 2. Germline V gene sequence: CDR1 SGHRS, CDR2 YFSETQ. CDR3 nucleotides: TGCGCCAGCAGCGGACTAGCGGGGGGAACCTACGAGCAGTACTTC. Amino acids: CASSGLAGGTYEQYF.

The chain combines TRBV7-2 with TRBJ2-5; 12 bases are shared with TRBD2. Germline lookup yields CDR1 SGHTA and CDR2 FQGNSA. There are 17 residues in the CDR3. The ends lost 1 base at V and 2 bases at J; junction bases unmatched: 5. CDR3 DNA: TGTGCCAGCAGCTTAGATACTAGCGGGGGGATACAAGAGACCCAGTACTTC. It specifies CASSLDTSGGIQETQYF.